The 14 T cell receptor delta chains given below trace back to one sample, sequenced in a study of γδ T cells in repeated Plasmodium falciparum infection. Vgamma9/Vdelta2+ and Vdelta2-negative gammadelta T cells were flow-sorted from PBMC for bulk sequencing. TCRdb fed the multiplex PCR reads to CATT. The top ten hold 24% of the sample, which has around 50,000 delta-chain clones, around 2% seen once. Material: gamma-delta T cells from blood. The receptors here all came from a pool of human donors (malaria-infected and uninfected, not separated).

By share of the sample, this clone is medium-sized. The genes are TRDV2 and TRDJ3; TRDD3 matches 7 bases. V lost 1 base, J lost 0 bases, and 14 bases stayed unmatched. The CDR3 contains 21 residues. CDR1 is GEAIGNYY and CDR2 is EKD in the germline V gene. CDR3 sequence (DNA): TGTGCCTGTGACACGGTACTGGGGTCACCTCCTAGCTCCTGGGACACCCGACAGATGTTTTTC. Residues: CACDTVLGSPPSSWDTRQMFF.

This clone was observed many times. Additional DNA sequences in this sample encode the identical CDR3. V gene TRDV1 combines with J gene TRDJ1, with 10 bases fitting TRDD3. Trimming took 9 bases from V and 1 from J; bases not matched to a gene: 26. The CDR3 has 21 amino acids. The germline V gene encodes CDR1 TSWWSYY and CDR2 QGS. The CDR3 region is CALALMLPTPWGIPLTDKLIF. The CDR3 DNA follows: TGTGCTCTCGCTCTTATGCTTCCTACGCCTTGGGGGATACCCCTCACCGATAAACTCATCTTT.

Of note for this clone: The protein recorded in TCRdb matches a much larger clone and deviates from this DNA's translation at residue 7, suggesting a read error; the protein here is obtained by translating the DNA. V and J are TRDV2 and TRDJ1; D is unresolved. The J gene was missing in TCRdb and was found by matching the end of the DNA to germline. CDR1 GEAIGNYY and CDR2 EKD come from the germline V gene. Between the trimmed V and J ends, which lost 3 bases and 1 base, there was a span of 8 bases. The CDR3 extends over 13 amino acids. DNA of the CDR3: TGTGCCTGTGACGGAGGGGTCACCGATAAACTCATCTTT. Its protein is CACDGGVTDKLIF.

This clone has only a few counts. TCRdb's protein, taken from a much larger clone, differs from this DNA's translation at residue 21, likely owing to a read error; the protein displayed comes from the DNA. This rearrangement joins TRDV1 to TRDJ1; TRDD3 agrees at 12 bases. Here the J gene came from matching the DNA to germline, since TCRdb omits it. CDR1 TSWWSYY and CDR2 QGS come from the germline V gene. The CDR3 length is 25 residues. CDR3 loop: CALGELALSNWGIQRQRRYTNKLIF. The CDR3 DNA reads as TGTGCTCTTGGGGAACTAGCCCTCTCCAACTGGGGGATACAAAGGCAGAGGAGGTACACCAATAAACTCATCTTT.

This clone was seen at least ten times. TCRdb has a much larger clone's protein, which differs at residue 12 from the translation of this DNA, likely because of a read error; what is shown is the protein translated from the DNA. The chain recombines TRDV2 with TRDJ1, with D possibly being TRDD3 (6 bases). As TCRdb names no J gene, one was assigned here on the basis of a DNA match to germline. This CDR3 has 16 residues. Germline V CDR1 and CDR2: GEAIGNYY, EKD. CDR3 amino acids: CACDTGIYRITEKLIF. The CDR3 DNA reads TGTGCCTGTGACACGGGGATTTATAGGATCACCGAGAAACTCATCTTT.

This clone was observed many times. This is likely an artifact of a read error, given a far larger clone one base away. This CDR3 is also generated by other DNA sequences in the sample. No call exists for the J gene, whereas the V gene is TRDV1. This CDR3 comprises 18 residues. Germline V gene data show CDR1 as TSWWSYY and CDR2 as QGS. CDR3 coding DNA: TGTGCTCTTGGGAATCTAAATCCCATTACACTTGGAACAGCACAGCTCTTCTTT. Its translation is CALGNLNPITLGTAQLFF.

As to this clone: With a far larger clone one base away, a read error is the likely cause. Distinct nucleotide sequences in the sample also encode this CDR3. This chain connects TRDV3 to TRDJ1, with D perhaps TRDD2 (6 bases). TCRdb offers no J gene call, so here the DNA was matched to germline to obtain one. CDR1 and CDR2 (germline): TVYSNPD, GDNSRS (reference sequence). V lost 5 bases to trimming and J lost 2 bases, with 15 bases between them. The CDR3 sequence is 13 residues long. For the CDR3, the DNA is TGTGCCCTTCCTCTTGTTTTAACCGATAAACTCATCTTT. The encoded protein is CALPLVLTDKLIF.

A few counts support this clone. TCRdb lists the protein of a much larger clone for this DNA, which differs at residue 14, so this is likely a read error; the protein given here is translated from the DNA itself. V usage is TRDV1 and J usage is TRDJ1; 11 nucleotides line up with TRDD3. TCRdb is silent on the J gene; assignment here came from matching the DNA to germline. Germline trimming cut 3 bases from V and 0 bases from J; bases unmatched to any gene: 18. CDR1 is TSWWSYY, CDR2 QGS, per germline. The CDR3 sequence is 21 residues long. This CDR3 reads CALGDSFLLWGIQEYTDKLIF. The CDR3 nucleotides are TGTGCTCTTGGGGACTCATTCCTACTCTGGGGGATACAGGAGTACACCGATAAACTCATCTTT.

This clone has more than one count but fewer than ten. A far larger clone is just one base off, so this is likely a read error. Within the sample, other DNA sequences also encode this same CDR3. The rearrangement uses TRDV3 and TRDJ1, with 13 positions matching TRDD3. TCRdb is silent on the J gene; assignment here came from matching the DNA to germline. Germline V CDR1 and CDR2: TVYSNPD, GDNSRS (reference sequence). V was pared by 1 base and J by 5 bases, with 16 bases of the junction left unmatched. The CDR3 covers 18 residues. The CDR3: CAFTPVLGDTEMTDKLIF. DNA for the CDR3: TGTGCCTTTACCCCAGTACTGGGGGATACGGAGATGACTGATAAACTCATCTTT. Using reference TRDV3 and TRDJ1 for the parts outside the CDR3, the full variable domain is CDKVTQSSPDQTVASGSEVVLLCTYDTVYSNPDLFWYRIRPDYSFQFVFYGDNSRSEGADFTQGRFSVKHILTQKAFHLVISPVRTEDSATYYCAFTPVLGDTEMTDKLIFGKGTRVTVEP.

Remarks on this clone: A read error likely explains why the TCRdb protein, taken from a much larger clone, differs from this DNA's translation at residue 6; the protein shown is translated from the DNA. The chain employs TRDV3 and TRDJ1; 9 nucleotides match TRDD3. Matching the DNA to germline supplied the J gene, which TCRdb does not give. The CDR3 totals 22 residues. The ends lost 4 bases at V and 4 bases at J; junction bases unmatched: 34. The V gene's germline CDR1 is TVYSNPD and CDR2 GDNSRS (reference sequence). CDR3 protein: CACRRSSSKGLYWGTGYDKLIF. CDR3 coding DNA: TGTGCCTGTCGAAGGTCTTCCTCAAAGGGCCTGTACTGGGGGACCGGATACGATAAACTCATCTTT.

In its sample, this clone was seen many times. The protein given by TCRdb reflects a much larger clone and differs at residue 15 from this DNA's translation, likely from a read error; the protein shown is the DNA's translation. There is no J gene call, but TRAV38-2/DV8 is given as the V gene; the tabulated D call, TRDD3, remains unverified against the DNA. Germline V CDR1 and CDR2: TSESDYY, QEAYKQQN. The CDR3 covers 17 residues. The CDR3 DNA reads as TGTGCCTTCCAGGGGGATGGGGGATACGGTGGCACCGATAAACCCATCTTT. Translation gives CAFQGDGGYGGTDKPIF.

This clone was observed a few times. TCRdb's entry gives the protein of a much larger clone, which mismatches this DNA's translation at residue 3, likely from a read error; the protein reported here is translated from the DNA. The chain couples TRDV1 to TRDJ1, with D possibly matching TRDD2 (9 bases). CDR1 is TSWWSYY, CDR2 QGS, per germline. CDR3 size: 24 residues. CDR3 region: CAIGPYRAPSYVFTGGRYTDKLIF. DNA for the CDR3: TGTGCTATTGGACCATATCGGGCCCCTTCCTACGTGTTTACTGGGGGCCGTTACACCGATAAACTCATCTTT.

This clone was observed at least ten times. This DNA translates differently at residue 7 from the TCRdb protein, which is that of a much larger clone; a read error is likely, and the protein shown is the DNA's own translation. The same CDR3 arises from other DNA sequences in this sample as well. V usage is TRDV1 and J usage is TRDJ1; TRDD3 agrees at 13 bases. Matching the DNA to germline supplied the J gene, which TCRdb does not give. Germline CDR1 and CDR2: TSWWSYY and QGS. The CDR3 length is 20 residues. With 3 bases clipped from V and 3 bases from J, the junction kept 16 bases outside the gene matches. CDR3 sequence: CALGDALPYWGIRGADKLIF. CDR3 sequence (DNA): TGTGCTCTTGGGGACGCACTCCCTTACTGGGGGATACGGGGGGCCGATAAACTCATCTTT.

Comments on this clone: TCRdb shows a much larger clone's protein in place of this DNA's translation, and the two differ at residue 6, likely through a read error; the protein shown is translated from the DNA. The V gene call reads TRDV2; no J gene was called; the table assigns TRDD3, which was not confirmed against the DNA. The CDR3 runs to 14 residues. The germline V gene encodes CDR1 GEAIGNYY and CDR2 EKD. Here the CDR3 DNA reads TGTGCCTGTGACCAAAAGCTGGGGATCCCAGGTTCCATCTTT. This sequence encodes CACDQKLGIPGSIF.